The 29 T cell receptor beta chains reported below all come from one sample, sequenced in a study of CD8 T cells in Susac syndrome. The authors reverse transcribed roughly 0.5 to 1 ug RNA with random hexamers. MiXCR was run by TCRdb on the immunoSEQ multiplex PCR reads, yielding one entry per CDR3 protein. The table records about 180,000 distinct CDR3 sequences, 85% to 95% of them present only once. Sequenced sample: CD4+ T cells from PBMCs. The source of these receptors is a human donor with Susac syndrome.

As DNA, the CDR3 is TGCAGTGCTAGAGAGGTGGCGGCCGGGGAGCTGTTTTTT. This sequence encodes CSAREVAAGELFF. The V and J genes are TRBV20-1 and TRBJ2-2; no definite D call. From germline, CDR1 is DFQATT and CDR2 SNEGSKA (reference sequence). The ends were cut back, 0 bases at V and 6 bases at J, with 8 bases in the middle. CDR3 length equals 13 residues.

This clonotype was counted only a few times. The rearrangement joins TRBV30 to TRBJ2-7; 8 nucleotides match TRBD1. Looked up from germline, CDR1 is GTSNPN and CDR2 is SVGIG (reference sequence). With V trimmed by 5 bases and J by 1 base, 7 bases remained unmatched. The CDR3 contains 14 residues. CDR3 sequence (DNA): TGTGCCTGGGGACCCGGGACAGGTTCCTACGAGCAGTACTTC. It codes for CAWGPGTGSYEQYF.

The rearrangement uses TRBV12-3 or TRBV12-4 and TRBJ2-4; D might be TRBD1 (5 bases). This CDR3 region has 13 residues. The ends were cut back, 3 bases at V and 7 bases at J, with 10 bases in the middle. CDR3 loop: CASSLATANIQYF. DNA for the CDR3: TGTGCCAGCAGTTTGGCGACAGCTAACATTCAGTACTTC.

This clonotype was observed once. The chain's CDR3 is CAWTDPTDTQYF. In DNA form, the CDR3 reads TGTGCCTGGACCGACCCCACAGATACGCAGTATTTT. The genes are TRBV30 and TRBJ2-3; no clear D gene. The V and J ends lost 4 bases and 2 bases respectively, with 7 bases between them. The V gene's germline CDR1 is GTSNPN and CDR2 SVGIG (reference sequence). This CDR3 comprises 12 residues.

Only one count was recorded for this clonotype. This chain links TRBV29-1 with TRBJ1-5; weak D call: TRBD1 (5 bases). CDR1 is SQVTM and CDR2 is ANQGSEA in the germline V gene. The CDR3 loop spans 15 amino acids. Trimming pared 5 bases from V and 4 bases from J, leaving 18 bases between. The CDR3 nucleotides read TGCAGCGTTCTAAGGGACTGTTGGAGGAATCAGCCCCAGCATTTT. Its translation is CSVLRDCWRNQPQHF.

This clonotype appeared once. The chain couples TRBV24-1 to TRBJ2-2; weak D call: TRBD1 (6 bases). This CDR3 comprises 15 residues. Germline V CDR1 and CDR2: KGHDR, SFDVKD. V was cut by 6 bases and J by 2 bases, with 12 bases left in between. CDR3 DNA: TGTGCCACCAGTTCGACAGGCCCTAACACCGGGGAGCTGTTTTTT. Protein: CATSSTGPNTGELFF.

With respect to this clonotype: At one of its ends the junction is not consistent with the germline gene, which may arise from a read error. V is TRBV20-1 and J is TRBJ1-2, with D possibly TRBD1 on 6 matching bases. In germline, CDR1 is DFQATT, CDR2 SNEGSKA (reference sequence). CDR3 length: 12 amino acids. CDR3 DNA sequence: TGCAGTGCTGGAGACCCAGGGGTCGGCTACACCTTC. Protein: CSAGDPGVGYTF.

The V gene is TRBV20-1, the J gene TRBJ2-2, with a tentative D call TRBD2 (6 bases). Between the trimmed V and J ends, which lost 3 bases and 6 bases, there was a span of 8 bases. This CDR3 spans 12 amino acids. Germline-derived CDR1 and CDR2 are DFQATT and SNEGSKA (reference sequence). CDR3 region: CSARSGAGELFF. The CDR3 DNA reads as TGCAGTGCTAGGTCGGGGGCCGGGGAGCTGTTTTTT.

The chain is built from TRBV29-1 and TRBJ1-1, with D possibly being TRBD1 (6 bases). Trimming shortened V by 6 bases and J by 3 bases, and 17 bases separated the two germline ends. This CDR3 is 14 amino acids long. Germline CDR1 reads SQVTM; CDR2 reads ANQGSEA. The CDR3 loop reads CSVQPQGRDTEAFF. CDR3 sequence (DNA): TGCAGCGTCCAACCACAGGGTCGGGACACTGAAGCTTTCTTT.

The chain has TRBV11-2 and TRBJ1-1; D uncertain. The V end lost 4 bases, the J end lost 1 base, and 13 bases lay between the germline ends. The CDR3 totals 15 residues. The germline gives CDR1 SGHAT, CDR2 FQNNGV. The CDR3 reads CASSSRTRGNTEAFF. CDR3 in DNA: TGTGCCAGCAGCTCAAGGACGCGGGGGAACACTGAAGCTTTCTTT.

Concerning this clonotype itself: Its ends do not fully match the called genes, so a read error is possible. V usage is TRBV19 and J usage is TRBJ1-1, with TRBD1 as a possible D gene (5 bases). Germline CDR1 is LNHDA and CDR2 is SQIVND (reference sequence). The CDR3 runs 14 residues. The CDR3 reads CASTSGRLNTEAFF. CDR3 nucleotides: TGTGCCAGTACCTCGGGGCGTCTGAACACTGAGGCTTTCTTT.

This clonotype was observed once. The rearrangement links TRBV28 to TRBJ1-2, with TRBD1 as a possible D gene (6 bases). The CDR3 has 13 residues. The ends were cut back, 6 bases at V and 8 bases at J, with 16 bases in the middle. The germline V gene has CDR1 MDHEN and CDR2 SYDVKM. CDR3 coding DNA: TGTGCCAGCAGCCGGGGGCAGGGAGGGGGCTACACCTTC. Translation gives CASSRGQGGGYTF.

This clonotype was counted only a few times. V is TRBV27 and J is TRBJ2-1, with 11 positions matching TRBD2. This CDR3 comprises 14 residues. In germline, CDR1 is MNHEY, CDR2 SMNVEV (reference sequence). V gave up 2 bases and J gave up 6 bases; unmatched junction bases: 0. The CDR3 spells CASSLLAGGNEQFF. CDR3 DNA: TGTGCCAGCAGTTTACTAGCGGGGGGCAATGAGCAGTTCTTC.

J is TRBJ1-1 and V is TRBV4-1; D may be TRBD1 (5 bases). Between the trimmed V and J ends, which lost 1 base and 6 bases, there was a span of 15 bases. Germline V gene lookup returns CDR1 MGHRA and CDR2 YSYEKL. This CDR3 is 15 amino acids long. CDR3 amino acids: CASSQAPRGEAEAFF. CDR3 DNA sequence: TGCGCCAGCAGCCAAGCTCCCCGGGGCGAGGCTGAAGCTTTCTTT.

J is TRBJ1-5 and V is TRBV2, with a tentative D call TRBD1 (5 bases). The CDR3 sequence is 14 residues long. V was clipped by 6 bases and J by 5 bases, with 14 bases between them. Germline V CDR1 and CDR2: SNHLY, FYNNEI. CDR3 amino acids: CASRGLTGYQPQHF. The CDR3 nucleotides are TGTGCCAGCAGAGGACTTACAGGATATCAGCCCCAGCATTTT.

This chain uses TRBV29-1 with TRBJ1-1, with D possibly matching TRBD1 (6 bases). Germline V gene data show CDR1 as SQVTM and CDR2 as ANQGSEA. There are 14 residues in the CDR3. V was trimmed by 6 bases and J by 3 bases, leaving 17 bases between them. CDR3 nucleotides: TGCAGCGTCCCAGGGGTCGGCAGTGACACTGAAGCTTTCTTT. Translation: CSVPGVGSDTEAFF.

The sample holds one count of this clonotype. V is TRBV12-2 and J is TRBJ2-5. TRBV12-2 is annotated as a pseudogene. The CDR3 is 16 residues long. The CDR3 DNA follows: TGTGCAAGTCGCTTTATCGCATCCGAGCCCAGGGAGACCCAGTACTTC. This gives the protein CASRFIASEPRETQYF.

This sequence joins TRBV5-4 and TRBJ1-2, with D unresolved. V lost 0 bases and J lost 0, with 9 bases in between. The V gene's germline CDR1 is SGHNT and CDR2 YYREEE (reference sequence). This CDR3 contains 15 residues. CDR3 DNA sequence: TGTGCCAGCAGCTTGGTTCAGCGCCCTAACTATGGCTACACCTTC. Protein product: CASSLVQRPNYGYTF. The whole variable domain, remainder taken from reference TRBV5-4 and TRBJ1-2, is ETGVTQSPTHLIKTRGQQVTLRCSSQSGHNTVSWYQQALGQGPQFIFQYYREEENGRGNFPPRFSGLQFPNYSSELNVNALELDDSALYLCASSLVQRPNYGYTFGSGTRLTVV.

The V and J genes are TRBV29-1 and TRBJ1-1, with TRBD1 matching over 11 bases. The J segment lost 4 bases and the V segment lost 7 bases, leaving 5 bases of the junction unmatched. The CDR3 extends over 13 amino acids. Germline-derived CDR1 and CDR2 are SQVTM and ANQGSEA. CDR3 sequence reads: CSAQGTGGTEAFF. In DNA form, the CDR3 reads TGCAGCGCCCAAGGGACAGGGGGCACTGAAGCTTTCTTT.

The chain combines TRBV9 with TRBJ1-2, with 8 bases lining up with TRBD1. Trimming cost V 4 bases and J 9 bases; bases outside gene matches: 8. The germline V gene encodes CDR1 SGDLS and CDR2 YYNGEE. This CDR3 region has 13 residues. CDR3 bases: TGTGCCAGCAGCTCCAGGACAGGGCGGCGCTACACCTTC. It is translated as CASSSRTGRRYTF.

The CDR3 DNA sequence: TGTGCCAGCACCCGGGACAGGGGTACCTACGAGCAGTACTTC. Translating gives CASTRDRGTYEQYF. The chain combines TRBV6-5 with TRBJ2-7, with TRBD1 matching over 10 bases. V lost 7 bases and J lost 2; bases outside the gene matches: 5. This CDR3 contains 14 residues. Germline assignment: CDR1 MNHEY and CDR2 SVGAGI.

This clonotype was found a few times. The gene calls are TRBV18 and TRBJ2-1, with 8 bases aligning to TRBD2. This CDR3 comprises 15 residues. The V and J ends lost 6 bases and 4 bases, in that order; junction bases with no gene match: 8. The V gene's germline CDR1 is KGHSH and CDR2 LQKENI. DNA for the CDR3: TGTGCCAGCTCCCCTGGACTAGCAGATTACAATGAGCAGTTCTTC. Translating it yields CASSPGLADYNEQFF.

On this clonotype: An end of the junction does not agree with germline; a read error may underlie this. The chain couples TRBV7-7 to TRBJ1-6; 8 positions agree with TRBD1. This CDR3 spans 17 amino acids. Germline V gives CDR1 SSHAT, CDR2 FNYEAQ (reference sequence). CDR3 nucleotides: TGTGCTAGCAGCTCCGCTCGACAGGGGTTCGATAATTCACCCCTCCACTTT. Translated: CASSSARQGFDNSPLHF. The variable domain in full, completed from reference TRBV7-7 and TRBJ1-6, reads GAGVSQSPRYKVTKRGQDVTLRCDPISSHATLYWYQQALGQGPEFLTYFNYEAQPDKSGLPSDRFSAERPEGSISTLTIQRTEQRDSAMYRCASSSARQGFDNSPLHFGNGTRLTVT.

The rearrangement uses TRBV5-1 and TRBJ1-2; D gene ambiguous. Per the germline V gene, CDR1 is SGHRS and CDR2 is YFSETQ. The CDR3 runs 14 residues. Trimming took off 0 bases at V and 4 bases at J, with 10 bases between the two ends. Written as DNA, the CDR3 is TGCGCCAGCAGCTTGGACGGGTCTCGCTATGGCTACACCTTC. Translating gives CASSLDGSRYGYTF. The full variable domain, rest sourced from reference TRBV5-1 and TRBJ1-2, is KAGVTQTPRYLIKTRGQQVTLSCSPISGHRSVSWYQQTPGQGLQFLFEYFSETQRNKGNFPGRFSGRQFSNSRSEMNVSTLELGDSALYLCASSLDGSRYGYTFGSGTRLTVV.

This clonotype appeared once. The chain recombines TRBV28 with TRBJ2-7; D might be TRBD1 or TRBD2, each matching 6 bases. Germline V gene lookup returns CDR1 MDHEN and CDR2 SYDVKM. The CDR3 contains 15 residues. V shed 2 bases and J shed 3 bases, with 14 bases lying between them. The CDR3 reads CASSLHARGLYEQYF. The CDR3 nucleotides are TGTGCCAGCAGTTTACATGCCAGGGGACTCTACGAGCAGTACTTC.

The V gene is TRBV29-1, the J gene TRBJ1-2; TRBD1 is a possible D gene (5 bases). Between the trimmed V and J ends, which lost 6 bases and 8 bases, there was a span of 13 bases. Germline CDR1 reads SQVTM; CDR2 reads ANQGSEA. This CDR3 has 11 residues. CDR3 DNA sequence: TGCAGCGTCCAGGGAGGTGCAGGCTACACCTTC. Encoded protein: CSVQGGAGYTF.

The chain recombines TRBV15 with TRBJ1-4; D perhaps matches TRBD1 (5 bases). Germline V gives CDR1 LNHNV, CDR2 YYDKDF (reference sequence). The CDR3 consists of 12 residues. The V and J ends lost 6 bases and 10 bases respectively, with 12 bases between them. The CDR3 protein is CATRTSGGKLFF. CDR3 DNA sequence: TGTGCCACCAGGACCTCTGGGGGAAAACTGTTTTTT.

As DNA, the CDR3 is TGCAGTGCTAGAGTCCCCACGGGGGGTGAGACTGAAGCTTTCTTT. Its translation is CSARVPTGGETEAFF. The genes are TRBV20-1 and TRBJ1-1; D might be TRBD1 (5 bases). The CDR3 spans 15 residues. V lost 1 base, J lost 5 bases, and 17 bases lay in between. Germline V gene lookup returns CDR1 DFQATT and CDR2 SNEGSKA (reference sequence).

V and J are TRBV28 and TRBJ1-2; TRBD1 matches at 10 bases. The length of the CDR3 is 13 residues. CDR1 and CDR2 from the germline V gene are MDHEN and SYDVKM. J was trimmed by 7 bases and V by 6 bases; bases with no gene match: 5. The CDR3 nucleotides are TGTGCCAGCAGCAAGACAGGGGGCAGTGGCTACACCTTC. Its translation is CASSKTGGSGYTF.